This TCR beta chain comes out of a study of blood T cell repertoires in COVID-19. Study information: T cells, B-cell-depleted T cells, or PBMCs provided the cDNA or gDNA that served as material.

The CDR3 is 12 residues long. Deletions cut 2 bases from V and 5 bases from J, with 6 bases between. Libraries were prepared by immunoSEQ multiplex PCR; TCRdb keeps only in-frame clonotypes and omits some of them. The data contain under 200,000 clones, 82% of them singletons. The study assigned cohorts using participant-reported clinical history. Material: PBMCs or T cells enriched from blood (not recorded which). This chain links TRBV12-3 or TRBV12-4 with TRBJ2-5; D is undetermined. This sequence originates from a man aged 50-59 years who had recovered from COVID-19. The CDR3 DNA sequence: TGTGCCAGCAGTTTAACGGAGGAGACCCAGTACTTC. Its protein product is CASSLTEETQYF.